This T cell receptor (beta chain) was observed in a study of blood T cell repertoires in COVID-19 (dated by TCRdb to the early 2020s). About the study as a whole: Samples from collaborators originated in the United States, Italy and Spain and spanned both the acute and convalescent phases of COVID-19. The prospective study material was composed of cDNA or gDNA derived from T cells, B-cell-depleted T cells, or PBMCs. Subjects who had been exposed to COVID-19, were actively infected with it, or had recovered from it provided the deeply sampled blood TCRbeta repertoires that made up the dataset. A freely available public database, intended as a resource for researchers studying the immune response to SARS-CoV-2, is where the repertoires were released. Samples came from the ongoing ImmuneRACE study (first 160 participants) plus 1,254 subjects from 6 global collaborators. The sample metadata nearly always contained a de-identified subject ID, COVID-19 status, age in years and sex. Where available, HLA class I and class II types were taken from metadata supplied by the sample provider and were not determined by assay-based typing. On the study overall, not on this receptor specifically: The amount of clinical and demographic metadata varied by source and participant and was provided uncurated.

Note on this clone: Which antigen it targets is not known. One base away there is no much larger clone; base qualities are not given.

In the prospective study, participants were about 18 to 100 years old, resided in around 25 geographic areas of the United States, and were enrolled through a virtual design. In the prospective study, participants were assigned to cohorts based on the clinical history participants reported in a screening survey and a study questionnaire. Exposed participants were defined as having been in contact with someone with a PCR-confirmed or clinician-diagnosed COVID-19 case within 2 weeks of study entry. Each participant in the prospective study had whole blood, serum and a nasopharyngeal or oropharyngeal swab collected by mobile phlebotomists. Over a roughly two-month period, participants in the prospective study had the option of providing additional blood draws and questionnaires. Before DNA extraction, prospective study blood samples were shipped either frozen or at room temperature. TCRbeta CDR3 regions were amplified from genomic DNA using the immunoSEQ Assay, a bias-controlled multiplex PCR. The published analysis was carried out like this. The number of nucleated cells in each sample was estimated by amplification of reference gene primers within the assay. Sequence reads were collapsed and filtered to measure the absolute abundance of every unique TCRbeta CDR3 rearrangement. For each sample, productive Simpson clonality was calculated by taking the square root of Simpson's diversity index across productive rearrangements. TCRdb carries this immuneACCESS record with in-frame sequences only. Its versions omit some clonotypes, under half of them owing to an unresolved V gene in the studies checked, with the rest unexplained. That table supplies the V and J calls and clone size; D and trimming were determined from the DNA. The sample data list roughly 58,000 clones, and around 65% of these were observed just once. Of the sample, over 50% falls within the top ten clones.

Relative to germline, V is missing 3 bases and J is missing 2 bases, with 13 bases of the junction outside any gene match. The CDR3 runs 18 amino acids, cysteine and phenylalanine included. This entry keeps only the CDR3 DNA: 54 bases, framed from base 1. CDR1 and CDR2 are read off the germline V gene (reference sequence) as MNHEY and SMNVEV. The rearrangement combines TRBV27 with TRBJ2-4, and TRBD1 matches 7 of the central bases. This clonotype originated in a woman aged 55-75 years who had been exposed to COVID-19. Input material: PBMCs or T cells enriched from blood (not recorded which). The bases read TGTGCCAGCAGTTTTTCCATGACAGGGATTGATACCAAAAACATTCAGTACTTC. Its protein product is CASSFSMTGIDTKNIQYF.